This is a list of T cell receptor beta chains from one sample in a study of T cell changes during pregnancy in multiple sclerosis. TCRdb keeps only in-frame clones here, not all; method: immunoSEQ multiplex PCR. The sample carries 65,000 to 90,000 clones, around 90% recorded once. The sequencing used CD4+ T cells from peripheral blood mononuclear cells, collected after pregnancy. Receptors originate from a female donor with multiple sclerosis, enrolled in a pregnancy study. The CDR3 runs from the conserved cysteine through the conserved F or W. Fields, in order: D gene, V gene, J gene, CDR3 DNA, CDR3 protein. D genes are given only for firm matches.

TRBD1	TRBV7-8	TRBJ2-5	TGTGCCAGCAGCTTAATGACAGGGGAACAAGAGACCCAGTACTTC	CASSLMTGEQETQYF
TRBD2	TRBV5-1	TRBJ2-3	TGCGCCAGCAGCTCTACGACTAGCGGAAGCACAGATACGCAGTATTTT	CASSSTTSGSTDTQYF
TRBD2	TRBV29-1	TRBJ2-3	TGCAGCGTTCTCGCGGGGGGACTCCGAACACCCACAGATACGCAGTATTTT	CSVLAGGLRTPTDTQYF
TRBD1	TRBV4-2	TRBJ1-1	TGTGCCAGCAGCCAGCCCGGGACAGGGGGGTCGGGGAACACTGAAGCTTTCTTT	CASSQPGTGGSGNTEAFF
TRBD1	TRBV7-9	TRBJ1-6	TGTGCCAGCAGCTTAGCAGGGACAGGGCTTAATTCACCCCTCCACTTT	CASSLAGTGLNSPLHF
.	TRBV27	TRBJ2-3	TGTGCCAGCAGTTTCAGAGCGGAAGATACGCAGTATTTT	CASSFRAEDTQYF
.	TRBV27	TRBJ1-1	TGTGCCAGCAGTTTAATAGGGGGGGACACTGAAGCTTTCTTT	CASSLIGGDTEAFF
TRBD2	TRBV4-2	TRBJ2-1	TGTGCCAGCAGCCAAGCCGGGACTAGACTCAATGAGCAGTTCTTC	CASSQAGTRLNEQFF
.	TRBV19	TRBJ1-4	TGTGCCAGTAGTATAGGGCTACAGGGAGAAAAACTGTTTTTT	CASSIGLQGEKLFF
.	TRBV19	TRBJ1-5	TGTGCCAGTAGTATCCCCGGCGGTTCCAATCAGCCCCAGCATTTT	CASSIPGGSNQPQHF
TRBD1	TRBV7-3	TRBJ2-3	TGTGCCAGCAGCTCCGGTAGGGGGCAAGATACGCAGTATTTT	CASSSGRGQDTQYF
TRBD1	TRBV2	TRBJ1-1	TGTGCCAGCAGTGAAGCTCAGGGGGCGTTAACTGAAGCTTTCTTT	CASSEAQGALTEAFF
.	TRBV6-1	TRBJ2-5	TGTGCCAGCAGTGAACTTTGGACTGCGTCGGGGACCCAGTACTTC	CASSELWTASGTQYF
.	TRBV13	TRBJ2-2	TGTGCCAGCAGCCCACTCCGGGGGAACACCGGGGAGCTGTTTTTT	CASSPLRGNTGELFF